This entry features one T cell receptor (beta chain) sequence. Profiled with immunoSEQ multiplex PCR; TCRdb holds only in-frame clones, not every one. Seen here are tens of thousands of clones, approximately 91% observed once, and the top ten hold over 3.5%. The data are from a study of OX40 agonist ivuxolimab in advanced cancers. About the research overall: Patients received ivuxolimab, an agonistic anti-OX40 (CD134) antibody.

The CDR3 runs to 16 residues. Germline CDR1 and CDR2: MGHRA and YSYEKL. J was trimmed by 8 bases and V by 0 bases; bases with no gene match: 10. The sequences come from CD4+ or CD8+ T cells sorted from blood, collected in a trial of the OX40 agonist ivuxolimab. The genes are TRBV4-1 and TRBJ1-2, with TRBD1 matching 9 bases. The sequence was obtained from an adult with an advanced solid tumor such as melanoma, head and neck, liver or kidney cancer. CDR3 sequence reads: CASSQEPGQGVNGYTF. The CDR3 DNA is TGCGCCAGCAGCCAAGAACCGGGACAGGGTGTAAACGGCTACACCTTC.